The clone carrying this T cell receptor (beta chain) was observed once. As yet, its antigen is unknown. This sample stems from a study of post-analysis software for immune sequencing data. Overall study results and limits: There were four or five TRBV segments more frequent in patients than controls, and TRBV5-6, TRBV5-1 and TRBV20-1 were among them.

TCR beta libraries were prepared from cDNA with unique molecular identifiers. TCRdb re-derived calls from the PCR reads in MiXCR, one entry per CDR3 protein. The repertoire consists of roughly 800,000 distinct CDR3 sequences, with approximately 57% occurring once and the leading ten covering approximately 4.4%. The germline V gene has CDR1 SNHLY and CDR2 FYNNEI. Trimming removed 6 bases at V and 7 bases at J, with 12 bases between. CDR3 length equals 12 residues. The J gene is TRBJ1-1, the V gene TRBV2; TRBD1 might be the D (6 bases). This TCR came from a girl between 10 and 17 years old with multiple sclerosis. Sequencing used blood. The CDR3 loop reads CASRPLQGEAFF. The CDR3 region has the DNA TGTGCCAGCAGGCCCTTACAGGGTGAAGCTTTCTTT.